These 27 T cell receptor beta chains originate from one sample sequenced in a study of STAT5B mutations in CD4+ large granular lymphocyte leukemia. Using immunoSEQ multiplex PCR, the repertoire was profiled, and TCRdb retains in-frame clones only, with some absent. The sample comprises some 41,000 clones, about four fifths of which are singletons, and 3.6% rests with the top ten. Sequenced material: CD4+ T cells from blood buffy coats. Every receptor here comes from a human donor in good health.

The chain is built from TRBV19 and TRBJ2-3; 9 nucleotides align to TRBD2. Trimming cost V 6 bases and J 2 bases; bases outside gene matches: 6. Germline loops: CDR1 LNHDA, CDR2 SQIVND (reference sequence). CDR3 length: 15 residues. The CDR3 bases are TGTGCCAGTAGCAATAGCGGGGGTTACACAGATACGCAGTATTTT. Encoded protein: CASSNSGGYTDTQYF.

The rearrangement links TRBV27 to TRBJ2-6; either TRBD1 or TRBD2 may supply D (5 bases each). The germline V gene encodes CDR1 MNHEY and CDR2 SMNVEV (reference sequence). V was cut by 5 bases and J by 0 bases, with 20 bases left in between. This CDR3 spans 19 amino acids. The CDR3 is CASSPGTQARYSGANVLTF. For the CDR3, the DNA is TGTGCCAGCAGTCCCGGGACGCAAGCAAGATACTCTGGGGCCAACGTCCTGACTTTC.

The chain couples TRBV7-2 to TRBJ2-3; TRBD2 aligns across 9 bases. The germline gives CDR1 SGHTA, CDR2 FQGNSA. V was clipped by 5 bases and J by 2 bases; unmatched bases: 8. The CDR3 runs 16 residues. DNA for the CDR3: TGTGCCAGCAGCCGTTCGACTAGCGGACCCACAGATACGCAGTATTTT. Translation: CASSRSTSGPTDTQYF. Looking up the rest from reference TRBV7-2 and TRBJ2-3 gives the full variable domain: GAGVSQSPSNKVTEKGKDVELRCDPISGHTALYWYRQSLGQGLEFLIYFQGNSAPDKSGLPSDRFSAERTGGSVSTLTIQRTQQEDSAVYLCASSRSTSGPTDTQYFGPGTRLTVL.

J is TRBJ2-2 and V is TRBV27; weak D call: TRBD1 (6 bases). Trimming left V 4 bases short and J 8 bases short, with 11 bases between. The CDR3 length is 13 residues. Germline V gene lookup returns CDR1 MNHEY and CDR2 SMNVEV (reference sequence). CDR3: CASSYAGTGELFF. The CDR3 DNA reads as TGTGCCAGCAGTTACGCCGGGACAGGGGAGCTGTTTTTT.

This sequence joins TRBV4-1 and TRBJ2-3; 13 bases map to TRBD2. V dropped 1 base and J dropped 5; count of bases not matched to a gene: 6. In germline, CDR1 is MGHRA, CDR2 YSYEKL. This CDR3 is 17 amino acids long. In nucleotides, the CDR3 is TGCGCCAGCAGCCAAGGGACTAGCGGGGGCTTTCGAGATACGCAGTATTTT. This codes for CASSQGTSGGFRDTQYF.

This clone has only a few counts. The chain uses TRBV10-3 and TRBJ2-1, with D perhaps TRBD2 (6 bases). V was cut by 0 bases and J by 6 bases, with 9 bases left in between. CDR1 and CDR2 (germline): ENHRY, SYGVKD. CDR3 size: 14 residues. CDR3 region: CAISESTRSNEQFF. The DNA of the CDR3 is TGTGCCATCAGTGAGTCGACTAGATCCAATGAGCAGTTCTTC.

The chain employs TRBV30 and TRBJ1-3; unclear D gene. The CDR3 covers 12 residues. Trimming removed 2 bases from V and 11 bases from J, with 13 bases in between. Germline V gene data show CDR1 as GTSNPN and CDR2 as SVGIG (reference sequence). This CDR3 is CAWSRTYIPIYF. The CDR3 bases are TGTGCCTGGAGTAGGACGTACATCCCCATATATTTT.

V usage is TRBV6-6 and J usage is TRBJ2-7; 9 bases map to TRBD1. Unmatched junction bases numbered 12, after V lost 6 bases and J lost 6 bases. The CDR3 totals 15 residues. From germline, CDR1 is MNHNY and CDR2 SVGAGI (reference sequence). DNA for the CDR3: TGTGCCAGCAGCCGGGCCGGGACAGGGATTGGCGAGCAGTACTTC. Translated, it gives CASSRAGTGIGEQYF.

The CDR3 DNA reads TGTGCCAGCAGCCTTCGGGGGTCCACAGATACGCAGTATTTT. Translation: CASSLRGSTDTQYF. The rearrangement joins TRBV5-6 to TRBJ2-3, with D tentatively TRBD2 (6 bases). Germline CDR1 and CDR2: SGHDT and YYEEEE. The CDR3 covers 14 residues. The V and J ends lost 4 bases and 2 bases respectively, with 11 bases between them.

This chain uses TRBV19 with TRBJ1-1; no reliable D call. In germline, CDR1 is LNHDA, CDR2 SQIVND (reference sequence). The CDR3 has 15 amino acids. The V gene lost 3 bases and the J gene lost 0 bases, with 11 bases spanning the gap. The DNA of the CDR3 is TGTGCCAGTAGTATTCGGCTGAACATGAACACTGAAGCTTTCTTT. Residues: CASSIRLNMNTEAFF. Variable domain in full (rest from reference TRBV19 and TRBJ1-1): DGGITQSPKYLFRKEGQNVTLSCEQNLNHDAMYWYRQDPGQGLRLIYYSQIVNDFQKGDIAEGYSVSREKKESFPLTVTSAQKNPTAFYLCASSIRLNMNTEAFFGQGTRLTVV.

The chain uses TRBV2 and TRBJ2-2; 11 bases map to TRBD1. J was trimmed by 2 bases and V by 3 bases; bases with no gene match: 17. The CDR3 is made up of 21 amino acids. Germline V gives CDR1 SNHLY, CDR2 FYNNEI. This chain's CDR3 is CASSEPRDRGFLGPNTGELFF. CDR3 in DNA: TGTGCCAGCAGTGAGCCCCGGGACAGGGGGTTTTTGGGTCCAAACACCGGGGAGCTGTTTTTT.

This chain's CDR3 is CASSATLSTGIGYTF. The CDR3 DNA is TGTGCCAGCAGCGCTACCTTATCGACAGGGATAGGCTACACCTTC. The chain couples TRBV14 to TRBJ1-2, with TRBD1 matching 7 bases. The CDR3 runs to 15 residues. Germline CDR1 is SGHDN and CDR2 is FVKESK. The V and J ends lost 5 bases and 8 bases, in that order; junction bases with no gene match: 14.

Here the CDR3 DNA reads TGTGCCAGCAGCTCCGGGACTAGCGGGAGGAACTACGAGCAGTACTTC. Translating it yields CASSSGTSGRNYEQYF. This chain links TRBV28 with TRBJ2-7; 15 positions agree with TRBD2. The CDR3 runs to 16 residues. The junction had 6 bases not matched to a gene; V was cut back by 6 bases and J by 3 bases. Germline V gives CDR1 MDHEN, CDR2 SYDVKM. The entire variable domain, with the rest obtained from reference TRBV28 and TRBJ2-7, is as follows: DVKVTQSSRYLVKRTGEKVFLECVQDMDHENMFWYRQDPGLGLRLIYFSYDVKMKEKGDIPEGYSVSREKKERFSLILESASTNQTSMYLCASSSGTSGRNYEQYFGPGTRLTVT.

V usage is TRBV7-9 and J usage is TRBJ2-6; 9 bases fit TRBD1. The ends lost 5 bases at V and 0 bases at J; junction bases unmatched: 8. The CDR3 runs 18 residues. Germline values: CDR1 SEHNR, CDR2 FQNEAQ (reference sequence). This CDR3 reads CASSPRTGVGSGANVLTF. Here the CDR3 DNA reads TGTGCCAGCAGCCCCCGGACAGGGGTAGGCTCTGGGGCCAACGTCCTGACTTTC. The whole variable domain, filled in from reference TRBV7-9 and TRBJ2-6, reads DTGVSQNPRHKITKRGQNVTFRCDPISEHNRLYWYRQTLGQGPEFLTYFQNEAQLEKSRLLSDRFSAERPKGSFSTLEIQRTEQGDSAMYLCASSPRTGVGSGANVLTFGAGSRLTVL.

This clone was recorded a few times. The chain couples TRBV30 to TRBJ1-2, with a tentative D call TRBD1 (5 bases). The germline V gene encodes CDR1 GTSNPN and CDR2 SVGIG (reference sequence). The V gene lost 3 bases and the J gene lost 6 bases, with 17 bases spanning the gap. This CDR3 has 14 amino acids. The CDR3 here is CAWSRDRLAHGYTF. DNA of the CDR3: TGTGCCTGGAGCCGAGACAGACTTGCCCATGGCTACACCTTC.

The chain links TRBV6-1 to TRBJ2-1, with D maybe TRBD1 (5 bases). The V gene lost 8 bases and the J gene lost 0 bases, with 8 bases spanning the gap. The germline V gene has CDR1 MNHNS and CDR2 SASEGT. The CDR3 consists of 13 residues. DNA for the CDR3: TGTGCCAGCTCAGGGATCTCCTACAATGAGCAGTTCTTC. It yields the protein CASSGISYNEQFF.

J is TRBJ2-1 and V is TRBV18; 9 bases align to TRBD1. This CDR3 has 16 residues. The V and J ends lost 0 bases and 4 bases, in that order; junction bases with no gene match: 4. Germline V CDR1 and CDR2: KGHSH, LQKENI. DNA for the CDR3: TGTGCCAGCTCACCACCGGGACAGGGACGGTACAATGAGCAGTTCTTC. Its translation is CASSPPGQGRYNEQFF. Full variable domain (rest looked up from reference TRBV18 and TRBJ2-1): NAGVMQNPRHLVRRRGQEARLRCSPMKGHSHVYWYRQLPEEGLKFMVYLQKENIIDESGMPKERFSAEFPKEGPSILRIQQVVRGDSAAYFCASSPPGQGRYNEQFFGPGTRLTVL.

CDR3 nucleotide sequence: TGCGCCAGCAGAACGACAGGGGGTACGAATGAGCAGTTCTTC. It encodes CASRTTGGTNEQFF. The genes are TRBV5-1 and TRBJ2-1, with 9 bases fitting TRBD1. Per the germline V gene, CDR1 is SGHRS and CDR2 is YFSETQ. J lost 7 bases, V lost 5 bases, and 7 bases had no gene match. The CDR3 totals 14 residues.

CDR3 region: CASSNPPPGEPNTGELFF. DNA for the CDR3: TGTGCCAGTAGTAATCCCCCTCCGGGGGAGCCGAACACCGGGGAGCTGTTTTTT. The chain uses TRBV19 and TRBJ2-2, with a weak D call TRBD2 (6 bases). CDR3 size: 18 residues. The germline V gene has CDR1 LNHDA and CDR2 SQIVND (reference sequence). The germline V and J ends were trimmed by 4 bases and 0 bases, with 18 bases remaining between them.

The chain links TRBV7-9 to TRBJ1-1; 7 bases are a match to TRBD1. Trimming cost V 0 bases and J 0 bases; bases outside gene matches: 13. Germline V gene lookup returns CDR1 SEHNR and CDR2 FQNEAQ (reference sequence). The CDR3 spans 19 residues. CDR3 sequence: CASSLARLSGQNMNTEAFF. The DNA for the CDR3 is TGTGCCAGCAGCTTAGCGCGTCTGTCGGGACAGAACATGAACACTGAAGCTTTCTTT.

This clone occurred once. The rearrangement links TRBV9 to TRBJ1-3, with TRBD1 identical over 7 bases. CDR1 and CDR2 (germline): SGDLS, YYNGEE. This CDR3 comprises 15 residues. Trimming at V came to 3 bases and at J to 0 bases, leaving 3 bases not matched to a gene. The CDR3 DNA is TGTGCCAGCAGCGGCCAGGGGGTCTCTGGAAACACCATATATTTT. Translated, it gives CASSGQGVSGNTIYF.

The rearrangement links TRBV19 to TRBJ2-1; D is ambiguous. With 1 base removed from V and 1 base from J, the gap between germline ends came to 5 bases. From germline, CDR1 is LNHDA and CDR2 SQIVND (reference sequence). The CDR3 is made up of 14 amino acids. CDR3 sequence: CASSIGKSYNEQFF. CDR3 nucleotides: TGTGCCAGTAGTATAGGAAAGTCCTACAATGAGCAGTTCTTC.

This clone was seen just once. The V call is TRBV7-2, the J call TRBJ2-7, with D tentatively TRBD2 (6 bases). CDR3 size: 14 residues. The germline CDR1 and CDR2 sequences are SGHTA and FQGNSA. Trimming took 1 base from V and 6 from J, leaving 13 bases between them. Written as DNA, the CDR3 is TGTGCCAGCAGCTTAGGCCCCGGGAGAAGCGAGCAGTACTTC. Amino acid sequence: CASSLGPGRSEQYF.

V and J are TRBV19 and TRBJ1-5, with 12 bases lining up with TRBD1. This CDR3 is built from 15 residues. V lost 8 bases, J lost 0 bases, and 2 bases stayed unmatched. Germline-derived CDR1 and CDR2 are LNHDA and SQIVND (reference sequence). As DNA, the CDR3 is TGTGCCAGTGGGACAGGGGGCTATAGCAATCAGCCCCAGCATTTT. Its protein product is CASGTGGYSNQPQHF.

The gene calls are TRBV14 and TRBJ1-4; D call uncertain. Trimming pared 2 bases from V and 7 bases from J, leaving 5 bases between. This CDR3 contains 12 residues. Germline V gene lookup returns CDR1 SGHDN and CDR2 FVKESK. CDR3 residues: CASSQSAEKLFF. As DNA, the CDR3 is TGTGCCAGCAGCCAAAGCGCTGAAAAACTGTTTTTT. Variable domain in full (rest from reference TRBV14 and TRBJ1-4): EAGVTQFPSHSVIEKGQTVTLRCDPISGHDNLYWYRRVMGKEIKFLLHFVKESKQDESGMPNNRFLAERTGGTYSTLKVQPAELEDSGVYFCASSQSAEKLFFGSGTQLSVL.

The J gene is TRBJ1-2, the V gene TRBV12-5; 7 nucleotides match TRBD1. The germline CDR1 and CDR2 sequences are LGHNT and FRNRAP. V shed 4 bases, J shed 13 bases, and the junction held 9 bases outside the gene matches. The CDR3 sequence is 12 residues long. The CDR3 sequence is CASGSSTGSPTF. The CDR3 DNA reads as TGTGCTAGTGGTTCCTCGACAGGGTCTCCCACCTTC.

The chain has TRBV6-5 and TRBJ1-1, with 10 bases fitting TRBD1. J gave up 8 bases and V 6 bases, and 3 bases lay outside the gene matches. This CDR3 contains 12 residues. Germline lookup yields CDR1 MNHEY and CDR2 SVGAGI. The CDR3 DNA reads as TGTGCCAGCAGGACAGGGGGCGGGGAAGCTTTCTTT. This gives the protein CASRTGGGEAFF.